Following are 17 T cell receptor beta chains from one sample sequenced in a study of T cells in Graves' hyperthyroidism and ophthalmopathy. Amplified regions were TCR beta CDR3 sequences from RNA transcripts. Using the HTBI primer set, a first-round RT-PCR was run on the TCR CDR3. TCRdb re-called the multiplex PCR reads through MiXCR, storing one row per CDR3 protein. The data show a few hundred thousand distinct CDR3 sequences, less than 25% seen once. The sample was blood. These receptors were collected from a man aged 18 to 29 with Graves' hyperthyroidism.

This clonotype showed up many times. The J gene is TRBJ2-2, the V gene TRBV6-1; D might be TRBD2 (6 bases). The V gene lost 4 bases and the J gene lost 3 bases, with 12 bases spanning the gap. Germline CDR1 reads MNHNS; CDR2 reads SASEGT. The CDR3 is made up of 15 amino acids. CDR3 sequence (DNA): TGTGCCAGCAGTGCTCCCGGGACTTACACCGGGGAGCTGTTTTTT. As protein: CASSAPGTYTGELFF.

In this sample, this clonotype turned up many times. The gene calls are TRBV19 and TRBJ1-1; 11 bases fit TRBD1. CDR1 is LNHDA and CDR2 is SQIVND in the germline V gene (reference sequence). V was pared by 6 bases and J by 7 bases, with 13 bases of the junction left unmatched. This CDR3 spans 16 amino acids. In nucleotides, the CDR3 is TGTGCCAGTAGAGAGAGGACAGGGGGCTCATATAATGAAGCTTTCTTT. Its translation: CASRERTGGSYNEAFF.

This clonotype appeared many times. The chain uses TRBV6-1 and TRBJ2-5; D unresolved. V gave up 2 bases and J gave up 5 bases, with 12 bases separating them. Germline lookup yields CDR1 MNHNS and CDR2 SASEGT. The CDR3 totals 14 residues. CDR3 DNA sequence: TGTGCCAGCAGTGAACCAGCTTTAGTCGAGACCCAGTACTTC. Encoded protein: CASSEPALVETQYF.

Ten or more counts support this clonotype. This rearrangement joins TRBV15 to TRBJ2-2; no definite D call. Germline lookup yields CDR1 LNHNV and CDR2 YYDKDF (reference sequence). The CDR3 is made up of 15 amino acids. Trimming shortened V by 4 bases and J by 2 bases, and 11 bases separated the two germline ends. The CDR3 region has the DNA TGTGCCACCAGCAATTGGACGGAAAACACCGGGGAGCTGTTTTTT. Its translation is CATSNWTENTGELFF.

Many counts were recorded for this clonotype. This chain links TRBV12-3 or TRBV12-4 with TRBJ1-2; D is unresolved. Trimming took off 5 bases at V and 1 base at J, with 8 bases between the two ends. The CDR3 runs to 13 residues. This chain's CDR3 is CASSPGLNYGYTF. DNA of the CDR3: TGTGCCAGCAGTCCAGGACTTAACTATGGCTACACCTTC.

Points on this clonotype: This may be a read error, as it is one base from a much larger clone. The CDR3 DNA reads as TGTGCCAGCAGCTTCCCCTATCAGCCCCAGCATTTT. It specifies CASSFPYQPQHF. This chain connects TRBV7-2 to TRBJ1-5; D gene uncertain. CDR1 is SGHTA, CDR2 FQGNSA, per germline. V was trimmed by 3 bases and J by 5 bases, leaving 5 bases between them. CDR3 size: 12 residues. Combining the CDR3 with reference TRBV7-2 and TRBJ1-5 gives the whole variable domain GAGVSQSPSNKVTEKGKDVELRCDPISGHTALYWYRQSLGQGLEFLIYFQGNSAPDKSGLPSDRFSAERTGGSVSTLTIQRTQQEDSAVYLCASSFPYQPQHFGDGTRLSIL.

In regard to this clonotype: Since a much larger clone is just one base distant, this may be a read error. Since no conserved phenylalanine or tryptophan closes the CDR3, a read error is the likely cause. V and J are TRBV27 and TRBJ1-1; TRBD1 might be the D (5 bases). The germline gives CDR1 MNHEY, CDR2 SMNVEV (reference sequence). The CDR3 length is 14 residues. V dropped 7 bases and J dropped 1 base, with 13 bases sitting between them. The CDR3, as DNA: TGTGCCAGCAAGAGAACAGGACCGAACACTGAAGCTTTCGTT. Its translation is CASKRTGPNTEAFV.

This clonotype has at least ten counts. The chain employs TRBV5-1 and TRBJ1-1, with a possible D match to TRBD1 (5 bases). CDR3 length: 14 amino acids. Germline V gene data show CDR1 as SGHRS and CDR2 as YFSETQ. V shed 3 bases and J shed 3 bases, with 12 bases lying between them. DNA of the CDR3: TGCGCCAGCAGCTCGGGGCTCCTTGACACTGAAGCTTTCTTT. Amino acid sequence: CASSSGLLDTEAFF.

This clonotype was recorded many times. This rearrangement joins TRBV6-1 to TRBJ2-2; TRBD1 matches at 7 bases. Germline V CDR1 and CDR2: MNHNS, SASEGT. Unmatched junction bases numbered 4, after V lost 8 bases and J lost 1 base. The CDR3 runs to 14 residues. The DNA for the CDR3 is TGTGCCAGCCGGACAGGATTGAACACCGGGGAGCTGTTTTTT. This gives the protein CASRTGLNTGELFF.

There are many counts of this clonotype. The chain couples TRBV6-1 to TRBJ1-5; D is uncertain. The CDR3 runs to 15 residues. Per germline, CDR1 MNHNS and CDR2 SASEGT. Trimming took off 3 bases at V and 6 bases at J, with 15 bases between the two ends. The CDR3 sequence is CASSDFMGGAQPQHF. The CDR3 DNA follows: TGTGCCAGCAGTGATTTCATGGGAGGCGCTCAGCCCCAGCATTTT.

This clonotype has ten or more counts. The chain has TRBV12-3 or TRBV12-4 and TRBJ2-5; the match to TRBD2 covers 12 bases. The CDR3 is made up of 14 amino acids. V was pared by 6 bases and J by 6 bases, with 5 bases of the junction left unmatched. CDR3 DNA: TGTGCCAGCAGCCTAGCGGGGGGGCCCCAGACCCAGTACTTC. Translation: CASSLAGGPQTQYF.

This clonotype was detected many times. V is TRBV5-1 and J is TRBJ1-2; D is possibly TRBD1 (5 bases). Per the germline V gene, CDR1 is SGHRS and CDR2 is YFSETQ. This CDR3 is 15 amino acids long. Trimming took 1 base from V and 4 from J, leaving 14 bases between them. CDR3 DNA: TGCGCCAGCAGCTTGATCAGGGTTCAGTCCTATGGCTACACCTTC. It is translated as CASSLIRVQSYGYTF.

In its sample, this clonotype was seen many times. V gene TRBV28 combines with J gene TRBJ2-4; D possibly corresponds to TRBD2 (7 bases). Trimming took 7 bases from V and 8 from J, leaving 18 bases between them. The V gene's germline CDR1 is MDHEN and CDR2 SYDVKM. This CDR3 is 14 amino acids long. The CDR3 region has the DNA TGTGCCAGCACTCTCGTTCCGGGGGGCGACATTCAGTACTTC. It specifies CASTLVPGGDIQYF.

This clonotype was observed at least ten times. In nucleotides, the CDR3 is TGTGCCAGCAGCGTAGGGGGGAAACCTGGAAACACCATATATTTT. Translated: CASSVGGKPGNTIYF. V gene TRBV9 combines with J gene TRBJ1-3; a weak D match, TRBD1 (5 bases). Trimming left V 0 bases short and J 2 bases short, with 9 bases between. The germline V gene has CDR1 SGDLS and CDR2 YYNGEE. The CDR3 is made up of 15 amino acids.

This clonotype was recorded many times. The gene calls are TRBV5-6 and TRBJ1-2; 8 nucleotides line up with TRBD1. Losses at the gene ends were 1 base for V and 8 bases for J; bases not matched to a gene: 10. The CDR3 spans 15 residues. Germline assignment: CDR1 SGHDT and CDR2 YYEEEE. The CDR3, as DNA: TGTGCCAGCAGCTTGTGGCCAGGGGGCGCGAAAGGCTACACCTTC. It yields the protein CASSLWPGGAKGYTF. Using reference TRBV5-6 and TRBJ1-2 for the parts outside the CDR3, the full variable domain is DAGVTQSPTHLIKTRGQQVTLRCSPKSGHDTVSWYQQALGQGPQFIFQYYEEEERQRGNFPDRFSGHQFPNYSSELNVNALLLGDSALYLCASSLWPGGAKGYTFGSGTRLTVV.

This clonotype was counted between two and nine times. V gene TRBV28 combines with J gene TRBJ1-2; possible D gene TRBD1, 5 bases. Germline V lookup: CDR1 MDHEN, CDR2 SYDVKM. Trimming left V 5 bases short and J 4 bases short, with 11 bases between. This CDR3 region has 13 residues. CDR3 in amino acids: CASSLGHRYGYTF. CDR3 nucleotide sequence: TGTGCCAGCAGTCTCGGACATCGCTATGGCTACACCTTC.

This clonotype has a count of ten or more. The V call is TRBV7-2, the J call TRBJ2-7; D gene unclear. This CDR3 is built from 15 residues. Trimming removed 6 bases at V and 6 bases at J, with 21 bases between. CDR1 is SGHTA and CDR2 is FQGNSA in the germline V gene. CDR3 in DNA: TGTGCCAGCAGTTCTCGAGGTACATTGGAAATCGAGCAGTACTTC. Translation gives CASSSRGTLEIEQYF.